The 32 T cell receptor beta chains below all came from one sample that was sequenced in a study of shared T cell receptors in the human thymus. The protocol was immunoSEQ multiplex PCR, while the TCRdb copy is restricted to in-frame clones and leaves out a portion. This table has about 710,000 clones, around 87% appearing once. Another study also made use of these data, one on human thymus T cells.

Input material: thymocytes. The source of these receptors is a boy under two years old with a congenital heart defect.

The chain is built from TRBV14 and TRBJ1-1; D remains unclear. CDR3 length: 16 residues. Germline loops: CDR1 SGHDN, CDR2 FVKESK. The V end was cut by 4 bases, the J end by 1 base, with 16 bases between. CDR3 loop: CASSLAESRGNTEAFF. As DNA, the CDR3 is TGTGCCAGCAGCCTAGCGGAGAGTAGAGGGAACACTGAAGCTTTCTTT. Based on the CDR3 plus reference TRBV14 and TRBJ1-1, the full variable domain is EAGVTQFPSHSVIEKGQTVTLRCDPISGHDNLYWYRRVMGKEIKFLLHFVKESKQDESGMPNNRFLAERTGGTYSTLKVQPAELEDSGVYFCASSLAESRGNTEAFFGQGTRLTVV.

The rearrangement joins TRBV6-5 to TRBJ2-7; D might be TRBD1 (6 bases). CDR3 length equals 16 residues. The V gene's germline CDR1 is MNHEY and CDR2 SVGAGI. V lost 0 bases and J 0 bases, leaving 12 bases between the germline ends. The CDR3 reads CASSYSWDTRSYEQYF. Here the CDR3 DNA reads TGTGCCAGCAGTTACTCTTGGGACACCCGCTCCTACGAGCAGTACTTC.

The genes are TRBV27 and TRBJ2-7; no clear D gene. Germline CDR1 is MNHEY and CDR2 is SMNVEV (reference sequence). The germline V and J ends were trimmed by 2 bases and 4 bases, with 12 bases remaining between them. CDR3 length: 14 residues. The CDR3 DNA reads as TGTGCCAGCAGTTTAGATGGTCACGGGTACGAGCAGTACTTC. This sequence encodes CASSLDGHGYEQYF.

The V and J genes are TRBV19 and TRBJ1-2, with D unresolved. Between the trimmed V and J ends, which lost 5 bases and 0 bases, there was a span of 13 bases. The CDR3 runs 15 residues. Germline V lookup: CDR1 LNHDA, CDR2 SQIVND (reference sequence). The CDR3 protein is CASSAGGRPNYGYTF. The CDR3 DNA sequence: TGTGCCAGTAGTGCCGGAGGGCGTCCTAACTATGGCTACACCTTC.

The gene calls are TRBV7-9 and TRBJ2-1; D might be TRBD2 (6 bases). V lost 3 bases and J 0 bases, leaving 15 bases between the germline ends. This CDR3 has 17 residues. Germline-derived CDR1 and CDR2 are SEHNR and FQNEAQ (reference sequence). The CDR3 loop reads CASSFLPGGNSYNEQFF. CDR3 bases: TGTGCCAGCAGCTTCCTCCCGGGCGGGAACTCCTACAATGAGCAGTTCTTC.

J is TRBJ2-7 and V is TRBV7-8; TRBD1 matches at 8 bases. The CDR3 covers 16 residues. Losses at the gene ends were 5 bases for V and 0 bases for J; bases not matched to a gene: 9. The germline V gene has CDR1 SGHVS and CDR2 FQNEAQ. The DNA for the CDR3 is TGTGCCAGCAGCGTAGACAGGGGCAGCTACTCCTACGAGCAGTACTTC. This sequence encodes CASSVDRGSYSYEQYF.

CDR3 in DNA: TGTGCCATCAGTGGACGGGACAATGAGCAGTTCTTC. This gives the protein CAISGRDNEQFF. The chain is built from TRBV10-3 and TRBJ2-1; the D is unclear. Trimming took off 4 bases at V and 5 bases at J, with 6 bases between the two ends. CDR1 and CDR2 from the germline V gene are ENHRY and SYGVKD. The CDR3 sequence is 12 residues long.

This clone was counted only a few times. The chain uses TRBV28 and TRBJ1-4; D not certain. This CDR3 has 13 residues. With 10 bases removed from V and 0 bases from J, the gap between germline ends came to 9 bases. The germline V gene has CDR1 MDHEN and CDR2 SYDVKM. Here the CDR3 reads CAIRGATNEKLFF. CDR3 coding DNA: TGTGCCATACGGGGAGCAACTAATGAAAAACTGTTTTTT.

CDR3: CASSQEWAVYSNQPQHF. Written as DNA, the CDR3 is TGTGCCAGCAGCCAAGAATGGGCTGTCTATAGCAATCAGCCCCAGCATTTT. The chain uses TRBV4-2 and TRBJ1-5; D unclear. Germline loops: CDR1 LGHNA, CDR2 YNFKEQ. This CDR3 spans 17 amino acids. Trimming shortened V by 0 bases and J by 0 bases, and 12 bases separated the two germline ends.

J is TRBJ2-7 and V is TRBV14; 11 positions match TRBD2. J was trimmed by 0 bases and V by 2 bases; bases with no gene match: 12. CDR1 is SGHDN, CDR2 FVKESK, per germline. The CDR3 has 19 amino acids. CDR3 coding DNA: TGTGCCAGCAGCCAAACCGGGACTAGCGGTTCTAACCCCTCCTACGAGCAGTACTTC. It encodes CASSQTGTSGSNPSYEQYF.

The chain carries TRBV28 and TRBJ2-7, with TRBD1 identical over 9 bases. There are 14 residues in the CDR3. With V trimmed by 5 bases and J by 5 bases, 7 bases remained unmatched. CDR1 is MDHEN, CDR2 SYDVKM, per germline. CDR3 sequence: CASSPGQGFDEQYF. CDR3 nucleotides: TGTGCCAGCAGTCCCGGACAGGGGTTCGACGAGCAGTACTTC. The whole variable domain, filled in from reference TRBV28 and TRBJ2-7, reads DVKVTQSSRYLVKRTGEKVFLECVQDMDHENMFWYRQDPGLGLRLIYFSYDVKMKEKGDIPEGYSVSREKKERFSLILESASTNQTSMYLCASSPGQGFDEQYFGPGTRLTVT.

The CDR3 loop reads CASRRQGDQPQHF. The DNA of the CDR3 is TGTGCCAGCAGGAGACAGGGGGATCAGCCCCAGCATTTT. V and J are TRBV28 and TRBJ1-5, with TRBD1 identical over 9 bases. The V segment lost 6 bases and the J segment 5 bases; nucleotides outside the gene matches: 2. The CDR3 consists of 13 residues. Germline loops: CDR1 MDHEN, CDR2 SYDVKM.

This chain joins TRBV14 and TRBJ2-5, with 8 bases fitting TRBD2. V shed 3 bases and J 1 base; nucleotides not matched to a gene: 10. The CDR3 covers 17 residues. Germline V gene sequence: CDR1 SGHDN, CDR2 FVKESK. CDR3 nucleotides: TGTGCCAGCAGCCACCTCGGGAGCGGGAGAGTCCAAGAGACCCAGTACTTC. Its translation is CASSHLGSGRVQETQYF.

This clone was seen just once. The chain employs TRBV14 and TRBJ1-2; 9 nucleotides agree with TRBD1. J gave up 8 bases and V 0 bases, and 10 bases lay outside the gene matches. The CDR3 is made up of 16 amino acids. The germline V gene encodes CDR1 SGHDN and CDR2 FVKESK. CDR3 region: CASSQEEVPTGGGYTF. CDR3 in DNA: TGTGCCAGCAGCCAAGAGGAAGTTCCGACAGGGGGGGGCTACACCTTC. Drawing the rest from reference TRBV14 and TRBJ1-2, the complete variable domain is EAGVTQFPSHSVIEKGQTVTLRCDPISGHDNLYWYRRVMGKEIKFLLHFVKESKQDESGMPNNRFLAERTGGTYSTLKVQPAELEDSGVYFCASSQEEVPTGGGYTFGSGTRLTVV.

The chain couples TRBV6-5 to TRBJ2-5, with a tentative D call TRBD1 (6 bases). Germline CDR1 MNHEY, CDR2 SVGAGI. Trimming cost V 2 bases and J 2 bases, with 9 bases left between them. The CDR3 runs to 14 residues. CDR3 amino acids: CASSYEDSQETQYF. For the CDR3, the DNA is TGTGCCAGCAGTTACGAGGACAGTCAAGAGACCCAGTACTTC.

V is TRBV4-3 and J is TRBJ2-6; 11 bases fit TRBD1. J gave up 3 bases and V 4 bases, and 5 bases lay outside the gene matches. Germline V gene sequence: CDR1 LGHNA, CDR2 YSLEER. This CDR3 region has 17 residues. CDR3 amino acids: CASSPRDRGDGANVLTF. The CDR3 coding sequence is TGCGCCAGCAGCCCTCGGGACAGGGGGGATGGGGCCAACGTCCTGACTTTC.

On this clone itself: Its ends do not fully match the called genes, so a read error is possible. V and J are TRBV28 and TRBJ1-5; D might be TRBD1 (6 bases). Germline CDR1 MDHEN, CDR2 SYDVKM. The CDR3 has 10 residues. CDR3 DNA sequence: TGTGCCAGCAGGGGGGCCACGGCGACTTTT. This encodes CASRGATATF.

The V and J genes are TRBV6-5 and TRBJ1-6; no clear D gene. This CDR3 spans 16 amino acids. CDR1 is MNHEY, CDR2 SVGAGI, per germline. V shed 4 bases and J shed 0 bases, with 10 bases lying between them. CDR3 nucleotide sequence: TGTGCCAGCAGTTGCCTAAAAAGCTCCTATAATTCACCCCTCCACTTT. The encoded protein is CASSCLKSSYNSPLHF.

The CDR3 nucleotides are TGTGCCAGTGCACCCGGACAGGCCGATCAGCCCCAGCATTTT. Its translation: CASAPGQADQPQHF. The chain has TRBV28 and TRBJ1-5; 7 nucleotides agree with TRBD1. The trim removed 9 bases at V and 5 bases at J, leaving 10 bases unmatched. The CDR3 sequence is 14 residues long. Germline CDR1 is MDHEN and CDR2 is SYDVKM.

This sequence joins TRBV5-1 and TRBJ1-6; D not resolved. The CDR3 sequence is 19 residues long. The germline gives CDR1 SGHRS, CDR2 YFSETQ. The germline V and J ends were trimmed by 0 bases and 7 bases, with 23 bases remaining between them. DNA of the CDR3: TGCGCCAGCAGCTTGGCCGGCAGCTCCTCCAACGCGGGCAATTCACCCCTCCACTTT. It encodes CASSLAGSSSNAGNSPLHF.

V is TRBV7-4 and J is TRBJ1-2; a possible D gene is TRBD1 (6 bases). Deletions cut 0 bases from V and 3 bases from J, with 17 bases between. Germline CDR1 and CDR2: SGHVT and SQSDAQ. This CDR3 is built from 17 residues. The CDR3 loop is CASSLAIHPGHHYGYTF. As DNA, the CDR3 is TGTGCCAGCAGCTTAGCTATTCATCCGGGACACCACTATGGCTACACCTTC.

The chain joins TRBV25-1 to TRBJ2-5; TRBD1 aligns across 8 bases. The DNA matches TRBJ2-7 better at its end, which makes the J call doubtful. Per the germline V gene, CDR1 is MGHDK and CDR2 is SYGVNS. This CDR3 contains 12 residues. The DNA of the CDR3 is TGTGCCAGCCGGACAGGGCGGGACGAGCAGTACTTC. Encoded protein: CASRTGRDEQYF.

This chain uses TRBV10-2 with TRBJ2-3; 9 bases match TRBD1. The junction had 4 bases not matched to a gene; V was cut back by 6 bases and J by 0 bases. This CDR3 has 15 amino acids. Germline V lookup: CDR1 WSHSY, CDR2 SAAADI. CDR3 region: CASRPGQGSTDTQYF. The CDR3 DNA sequence: TGCGCCAGCAGACCCGGACAGGGGAGCACAGATACGCAGTATTTT.

The V call is TRBV11-2, the J call TRBJ1-1, with 7 bases lining up with TRBD1. Looked up from germline, CDR1 is SGHAT and CDR2 is FQNNGV. Trimming removed 4 bases from V and 7 bases from J; junction bases left unmatched: 9. This CDR3 has 14 residues. The CDR3: CASSSIMGTDEAFF. CDR3 in DNA: TGTGCCAGCAGCTCTATTATGGGGACAGATGAAGCTTTCTTT.

The rearrangement uses TRBV7-9 and TRBJ1-1; D may be TRBD1 (5 bases). Trimming stripped 1 base from V and 3 bases from J, with 18 bases between. This CDR3 spans 17 amino acids. Germline lookup yields CDR1 SEHNR and CDR2 FQNEAQ (reference sequence). DNA of the CDR3: TGTGCCAGCAGCTTAGGGGGGTTTGGTGGGAGGGACACTGAAGCTTTCTTT. Its translation is CASSLGGFGGRDTEAFF.

The gene calls are TRBV19 and TRBJ2-2; D is uncertain. The CDR3 covers 21 residues. Trimming left V 5 bases short and J 1 base short, with 29 bases between. CDR1 is LNHDA, CDR2 SQIVND, per germline (reference sequence). CDR3 amino acids: CASSPFSPMRGRAQNTGELFF. The CDR3 nucleotides read TGTGCCAGTAGTCCTTTCAGCCCAATGCGCGGTCGAGCACAGAACACCGGGGAGCTGTTTTTT.

The V gene is TRBV5-6, the J gene TRBJ2-1; 11 bases line up with TRBD2. V trimming: 1 base; J trimming: 16 bases; junction bases outside the gene matches: 10. CDR1 and CDR2 (germline): SGHDT, YYEEEE. This CDR3 comprises 14 residues. CDR3 DNA: TGTGCCAGCAGCTTGACTAGCGGGGGCCCCGTCTTATTCTTC. As protein: CASSLTSGGPVLFF.

This chain links TRBV7-9 with TRBJ1-5; tentative D call: TRBD1 (6 bases). The CDR3 contains 15 residues. The germline CDR1 and CDR2 sequences are SEHNR and FQNEAQ (reference sequence). V lost 5 bases and J 4 bases, leaving 15 bases between the germline ends. Written as DNA, the CDR3 is TGTGCCAGCAGCGGAGTCGGGGGGGCTAATCAGCCCCAGCATTTT. It encodes CASSGVGGANQPQHF.

The chain employs TRBV27 and TRBJ2-1; 7 bases are a match to TRBD1. The CDR3 totals 16 residues. The V gene end was trimmed by 2 bases and the J gene end by 1 base; junction bases not matched to a gene: 5. Looked up from germline, CDR1 is MNHEY and CDR2 is SMNVEV (reference sequence). This CDR3 reads CASSLAGTVSYNEQFF. The CDR3 nucleotides are TGTGCCAGCAGTTTAGCTGGGACAGTTTCCTACAATGAGCAGTTCTTC.

The chain uses TRBV28 and TRBJ2-7, with TRBD2 matching 8 bases. V lost 5 bases and J lost 6; bases outside the gene matches: 6. Germline CDR1 MDHEN, CDR2 SYDVKM. The CDR3 covers 13 residues. The CDR3 here is CASSGTRRSEQYF. The CDR3, as DNA: TGTGCCAGCAGTGGGACTAGACGGAGCGAGCAGTACTTC.

This clone occurred a few times. The CDR3: CASTNRYNQPQHF. CDR3 nucleotide sequence: TGCGCCAGCACCAACAGATACAATCAGCCCCAGCATTTT. The gene calls are TRBV10-2 and TRBJ1-5; unclear D gene. The CDR3 extends over 13 amino acids. V was cut by 7 bases and J by 3 bases, with 10 bases left in between. CDR1 and CDR2 (germline): WSHSY, SAAADI.

The rearrangement links TRBV4-1 to TRBJ2-2; 7 nucleotides agree with TRBD1. The V gene end was trimmed by 4 bases and the J gene end by 0 bases; junction bases not matched to a gene: 2. The CDR3 loop spans 15 amino acids. The V gene's germline CDR1 is MGHRA and CDR2 YSYEKL. The CDR3 bases are TGCGCCAGCAGCCTGACAGGGACGAACACCGGGGAGCTGTTTTTT. Protein product: CASSLTGTNTGELFF.